This T cell receptor (beta chain) was identified in a study of response to subunit inactivated influenza vaccine. TCRdb redid the calling of the RT-PCR reads with MiXCR, one entry per CDR3 protein. Of about 540,000 distinct CDR3 sequences detected, 14% appear once; the ten largest clones hold around 10%. CDR3 size: 16 residues. Germline loops: CDR1 SGHAT, CDR2 FQNNGV. V lost 3 bases and J lost 0, with 14 bases in between. Findings and limits, study-wide: The study's authors posited that every seasonal influenza vaccination enlists few new T cells.

This clonotype turned up a few times. The antigen remains unidentified. The clonotype comes from a man between 50 and 59 years old who received an inactivated influenza vaccine. The chain has TRBV11-2 and TRBJ2-5; no definite D call. Source: PBMCs from blood, taken 12 days after vaccination. The CDR3 loop reads CASSFELTWHQETQYF. The DNA for the CDR3 is TGTGCCAGCAGCTTCGAGTTAACGTGGCACCAAGAGACCCAGTACTTC.